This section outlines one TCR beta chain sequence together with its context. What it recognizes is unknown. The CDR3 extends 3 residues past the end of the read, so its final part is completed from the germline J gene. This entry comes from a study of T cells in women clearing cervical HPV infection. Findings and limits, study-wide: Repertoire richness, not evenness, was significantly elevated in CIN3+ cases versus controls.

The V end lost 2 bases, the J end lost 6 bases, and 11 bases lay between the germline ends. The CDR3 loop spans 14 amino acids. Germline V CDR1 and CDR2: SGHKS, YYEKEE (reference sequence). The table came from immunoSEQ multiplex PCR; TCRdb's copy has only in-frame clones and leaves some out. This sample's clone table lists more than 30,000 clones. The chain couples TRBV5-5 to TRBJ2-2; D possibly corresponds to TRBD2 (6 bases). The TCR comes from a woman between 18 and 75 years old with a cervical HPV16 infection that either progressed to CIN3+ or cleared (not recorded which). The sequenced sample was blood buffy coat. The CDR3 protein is CASSFGGQAGELFF. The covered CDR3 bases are TGTGCCAGCAGCTTCGGGGGTCAGGCCGGGGAG.